This T cell receptor (beta chain) derives from a study of T cells after yellow fever vaccination. Template switching with 5'RACE generated the TCR cDNA and added a universal primer site and UMIs. MiXCR, applied by TCRdb to the 5' RACE reads, yields one record per CDR3 protein. The profile shows approximately 450,000 distinct CDR3 sequences, around 20% of them singletons. A note on this clonotype: Its matching antigen is unknown.

The study, taken as a whole, reports: Weaker, the secondary response peaked sooner, at day 5 versus 15. Most clones from primary vaccination were detected again post-booster (96% CD4, roughly 90% CD8).

The V gene lost 1 base and the J gene lost 4 bases, with 13 bases spanning the gap. Germline assignment: CDR1 MGHRA and CDR2 YSYEKL. This CDR3 is built from 15 residues. This receptor was identified in a man aged 18 to 29 who received the YFV17D yellow fever vaccine. The chain recombines TRBV4-1 with TRBJ1-2, with a tentative D call TRBD1 (6 bases). The material sequenced was PBMCs, taken before the yellow fever booster vaccination. The CDR3 protein is CASSQAGRGIYGYTF. The CDR3 DNA is TGCGCCAGCAGCCAAGCCGGCAGGGGAATCTATGGCTACACCTTC.